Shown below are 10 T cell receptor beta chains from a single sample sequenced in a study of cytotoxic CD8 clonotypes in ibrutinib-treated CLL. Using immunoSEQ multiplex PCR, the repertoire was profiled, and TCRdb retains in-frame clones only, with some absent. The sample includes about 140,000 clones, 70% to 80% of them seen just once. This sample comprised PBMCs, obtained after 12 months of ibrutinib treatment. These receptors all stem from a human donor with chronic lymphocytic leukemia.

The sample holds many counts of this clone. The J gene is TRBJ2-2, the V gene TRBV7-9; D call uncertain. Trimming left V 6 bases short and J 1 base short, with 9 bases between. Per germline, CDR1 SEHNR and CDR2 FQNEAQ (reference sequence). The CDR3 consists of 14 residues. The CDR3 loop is CASSHDWNTGELFF. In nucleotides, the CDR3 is TGTGCCAGCAGTCACGATTGGAACACCGGGGAGCTGTTTTTT.

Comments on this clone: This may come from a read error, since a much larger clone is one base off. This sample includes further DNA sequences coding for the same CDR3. This CDR3 is CASSEEASPPGETQYF. The CDR3 nucleotides are TGTGCCAGCAGTGAAGAGGCCAGCCCCCCGGGGGAGACCCAGTACTTC. The rearrangement uses TRBV6-1 and TRBJ2-5, with a weak D call TRBD2 (5 bases). V gave up 1 base and J gave up 5 bases, with 17 bases separating them. The CDR3 length is 16 residues. Germline-derived CDR1 and CDR2 are MNHNS and SASEGT.

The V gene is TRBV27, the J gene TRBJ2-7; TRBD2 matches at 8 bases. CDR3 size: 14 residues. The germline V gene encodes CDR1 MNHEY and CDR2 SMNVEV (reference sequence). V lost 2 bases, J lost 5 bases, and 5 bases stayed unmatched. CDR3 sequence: CASSLRGGGDEQYF. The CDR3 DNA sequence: TGTGCCAGCAGTTTACGGGGGGGAGGCGACGAGCAGTACTTC.

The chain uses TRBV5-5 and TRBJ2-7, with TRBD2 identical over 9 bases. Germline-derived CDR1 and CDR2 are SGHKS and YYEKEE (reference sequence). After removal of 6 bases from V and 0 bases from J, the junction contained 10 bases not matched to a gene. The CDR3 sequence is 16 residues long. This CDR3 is CASTVGLAGISYEQYF. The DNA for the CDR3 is TGTGCCAGCACCGTGGGTCTAGCGGGGATCTCCTACGAGCAGTACTTC.

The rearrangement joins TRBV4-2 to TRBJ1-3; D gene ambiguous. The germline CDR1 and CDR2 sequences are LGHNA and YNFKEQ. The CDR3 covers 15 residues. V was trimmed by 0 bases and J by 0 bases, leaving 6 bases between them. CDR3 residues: CASSQDWSSGNTIYF. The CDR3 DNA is TGTGCCAGCAGCCAAGATTGGAGCTCTGGAAACACCATATATTTT.

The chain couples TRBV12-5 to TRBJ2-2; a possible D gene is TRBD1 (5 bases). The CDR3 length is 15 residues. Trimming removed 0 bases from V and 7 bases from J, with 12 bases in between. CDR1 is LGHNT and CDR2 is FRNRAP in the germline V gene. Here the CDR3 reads CASGLVQAYLGELFF. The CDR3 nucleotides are TGTGCTAGTGGTTTGGTACAGGCTTACCTCGGGGAGCTGTTTTTT. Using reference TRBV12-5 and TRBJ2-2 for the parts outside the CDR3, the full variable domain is DARVTQTPRHKVTEMGQEVTMRCQPILGHNTVFWYRQTMMQGLELLAYFRNRAPLDDSGMPKDRFSAEMPDATLATLKIQPSEPRDSAVYFCASGLVQAYLGELFFGEGSRLTVL.

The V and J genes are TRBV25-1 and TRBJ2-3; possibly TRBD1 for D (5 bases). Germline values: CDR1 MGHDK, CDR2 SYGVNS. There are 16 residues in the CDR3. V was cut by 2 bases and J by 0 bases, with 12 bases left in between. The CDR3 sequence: CASSEGAAESTDTQYF. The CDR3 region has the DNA TGTGCCAGCAGTGAAGGGGCGGCGGAAAGCACAGATACGCAGTATTTT. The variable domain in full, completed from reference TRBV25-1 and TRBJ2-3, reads EADIYQTPRYLVIGTGKKITLECSQTMGHDKMYWYQQDPGMELHLIHYSYGVNSTEKGDLSSESTVSRIRTEHFPLTLESARPSHTSQYLCASSEGAAESTDTQYFGPGTRLTVL.

The CDR3 nucleotides are TGTGCCAGTAGCCCGGACAGATCGACGGGGGCTTTCTTT. Translated: CASSPDRSTGAFF. The chain carries TRBV19 and TRBJ1-1, with D perhaps matching TRBD1 (6 bases). The CDR3 has 13 residues. Germline loops: CDR1 LNHDA, CDR2 SQIVND (reference sequence). Trimming cost V 6 bases and J 11 bases, with 19 bases left between them.

The CDR3 sequence is CASSPPGGASSYEQYF. DNA of the CDR3: TGTGCCAGCAGCCCTCCGGGGGGCGCCAGCTCCTACGAGCAGTACTTC. The chain uses TRBV7-3 and TRBJ2-7; a possible D gene is TRBD2 (7 bases). V dropped 5 bases and J dropped 0 bases, with 17 bases sitting between them. The CDR3 is 16 amino acids. The V gene's germline CDR1 is SGHTA and CDR2 FQGTGA.

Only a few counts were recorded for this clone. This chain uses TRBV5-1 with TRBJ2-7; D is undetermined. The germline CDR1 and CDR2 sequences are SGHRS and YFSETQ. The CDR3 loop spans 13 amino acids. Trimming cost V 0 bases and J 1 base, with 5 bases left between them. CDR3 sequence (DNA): TGCGCCAGCAGCTTGGTCCGTTCCTACGAGCAGTACTTC. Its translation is CASSLVRSYEQYF.